Described below is a single T cell receptor beta chain sequence and its context. The source of the sample is a study of blood T cell repertoires in COVID-19. Overall study context: Donors in the United States, Italy and Spain gave samples during acute or convalescent COVID-19. T cells, B-cell-depleted T cells, or PBMCs supplied cDNA or gDNA.

How the authors handled the data: Using reference gene primer amplification, nucleated cell counts were estimated. Sequencing was performed with immunoSEQ multiplex PCR; in TCRdb, only in-frame clones are kept and a portion is missing. The V and J calls and the clone size are those of that table, but D and trimming were determined from the DNA. Of 95,000 to 150,000 clones listed, 70% to 90% were seen once; the top ten hold under 5%. V was cut by 8 bases and J by 3 bases, with 14 bases left in between. The CDR3 sequence is 14 residues long. The germline V gene encodes CDR1 MNHEY and CDR2 SVGAGI. The specimen sequenced was peripheral blood. The chain has TRBV6-5 and TRBJ2-1, with D possibly being TRBD1 (5 bases). The TCR was taken from a man between 60 and 75 years old with acute or convalescent COVID-19. For the CDR3, the DNA is TGTGCCAGCGGGGCTCGGCAACACTACAATGAGCAGTTCTTC. Residues: CASGARQHYNEQFF.